These 18 T cell receptor beta chains were sequenced from one sample in a study of blood T cell repertoires in COVID-19. Method: immunoSEQ multiplex PCR; TCRdb's copy keeps in-frame clones and lacks some. The data contain tens of thousands of clones, 88% of them singletons. The source material was peripheral blood. These receptors came from a woman over 75 with acute or convalescent COVID-19.

This rearrangement joins TRBV5-1 to TRBJ2-1; 11 nucleotides align to TRBD2. This CDR3 contains 19 residues. Germline trimming cut 1 base from V and 5 bases from J; bases unmatched to any gene: 14. The germline V gene has CDR1 SGHRS and CDR2 YFSETQ. The CDR3 sequence is CASSLLGGIAGGEDNEQFF. In DNA, the CDR3 is TGCGCCAGCAGCTTGTTGGGGGGCATAGCGGGAGGGGAAGACAATGAGCAGTTCTTC.

This clone was seen once. V is TRBV19 and J is TRBJ1-4, with D perhaps TRBD1 (5 bases). The CDR3 has 15 residues. The V gene's germline CDR1 is LNHDA and CDR2 SQIVND (reference sequence). Between the trimmed V and J ends, which lost 6 bases and 8 bases, there was a span of 19 bases. As DNA, the CDR3 is TGTGCCAGTAGGATACCTGGGGCAGGGCCCGAAAAACTGTTTTTT. Its protein product is CASRIPGAGPEKLFF.

The chain links TRBV6-5 to TRBJ2-5, with 11 bases lining up with TRBD2. This CDR3 spans 14 amino acids. Germline trimming cut 6 bases from V and 2 bases from J; bases unmatched to any gene: 2. CDR1 is MNHEY and CDR2 is SVGAGI in the germline V gene. The CDR3 region has the DNA TGTGCCAGCAGGGGGACTAGCGGACAAGAGACCCAGTACTTC. This codes for CASRGTSGQETQYF.

This chain joins TRBV12-3 or TRBV12-4 and TRBJ1-5, with TRBD1 matching 7 bases. With 7 bases clipped from V and 7 bases from J, the junction kept 7 bases outside the gene matches. The CDR3 runs to 13 residues. The CDR3 here is CASTLTGRQPQHF. The DNA of the CDR3 is TGTGCCAGCACCTTGACAGGGCGCCAGCCCCAGCATTTT.

This clone was picked up one time. This chain joins TRBV5-6 and TRBJ2-7, with a tentative D call TRBD2 (6 bases). CDR3 size: 15 residues. In germline, CDR1 is SGHDT, CDR2 YYEEEE. V lost 1 base to trimming and J lost 0 bases, with 11 bases between them. CDR3 amino acids: CASSLWGGSSYEQYF. The CDR3 DNA is TGTGCCAGCAGCTTGTGGGGAGGCAGCTCCTACGAGCAGTACTTC.

Points on this clone: The same CDR3 is also encoded by other DNA sequences in this sample. The V call is TRBV3-1 (or the pseudogene TRBV3-2), the J call TRBJ2-1; 9 positions agree with TRBD2. V shed 0 bases and J 5 bases; nucleotides not matched to a gene: 5. The CDR3 is made up of 16 amino acids. In germline, CDR1 is LGHDT, CDR2 YNNKEL (reference sequence). The CDR3 nucleotides read TGTGCCAGCAGCCAAGATAGAGCGGGGGGCCACAATGAGCAGTTCTTC. Protein sequence: CASSQDRAGGHNEQFF.

The chain links TRBV30 to TRBJ1-2, with TRBD1 as a possible D gene (6 bases). Germline CDR1 and CDR2: GTSNPN and SVGIG (reference sequence). There are 15 residues in the CDR3. V dropped 3 bases and J dropped 0 bases, with 14 bases sitting between them. The CDR3 here is CAWSLQGLANYGYTF. The CDR3 coding sequence is TGTGCCTGGAGCTTACAGGGTTTAGCTAACTATGGCTACACCTTC.

The genes are TRBV11-2 and TRBJ2-7; 7 bases are a match to TRBD1. This CDR3 is 14 amino acids long. The germline V gene has CDR1 SGHAT and CDR2 FQNNGV. The J segment lost 2 bases and the V segment lost 5 bases, leaving 6 bases of the junction unmatched. The CDR3 DNA is TGTGCCAGCAGCGGGCCCGGGACAGCCTACGAGCAGTACTTC. Its translation is CASSGPGTAYEQYF.

The rearrangement joins TRBV6-5 to TRBJ1-2; D gene ambiguous. This CDR3 comprises 12 residues. Germline assignment: CDR1 MNHEY and CDR2 SVGAGI. Deletions cut 6 bases from V and 5 bases from J, with 10 bases between. The CDR3 region has the DNA TGTGCCAGCAGCTCAGGATTATATGGCTACACCTTC. Its translation: CASSSGLYGYTF.

This chain uses TRBV5-1 with TRBJ2-2; D gene unclear. The CDR3 runs to 15 residues. Trimming took off 2 bases at V and 5 bases at J, with 13 bases between the two ends. Per the germline V gene, CDR1 is SGHRS and CDR2 is YFSETQ. The DNA for the CDR3 is TGCGCCAGCAGCTTAATTGATGGAGAGACCGGGGAGCTGTTTTTT. Protein: CASSLIDGETGELFF.

V gene TRBV6-5 combines with J gene TRBJ2-3; weak D call: TRBD1 (5 bases). The germline V gene encodes CDR1 MNHEY and CDR2 SVGAGI. Trimming cost V 8 bases and J 1 base, with 13 bases left between them. The CDR3 runs to 14 residues. CDR3 region: CASAAGWGTDTQYF. The CDR3 DNA follows: TGTGCCAGCGCCGCAGGGTGGGGCACAGATACGCAGTATTTT.

This sequence joins TRBV6-6 and TRBJ2-7; D is undetermined. CDR3 length equals 13 residues. The V end lost 7 bases, the J end lost 3 bases, and 13 bases lay between the germline ends. Germline V gene sequence: CDR1 MNHNY, CDR2 SVGAGI (reference sequence). The CDR3 DNA follows: TGTGCCAGCACCCCGGTTTCAGGCTACGAGCAGTACTTC. Translated: CASTPVSGYEQYF.

The chain is built from TRBV30 and TRBJ1-2; D not certain. Germline V gene data show CDR1 as GTSNPN and CDR2 as SVGIG (reference sequence). The germline V and J ends were trimmed by 1 base and 4 bases, with 10 bases remaining between them. CDR3 length equals 13 residues. The CDR3 region has the DNA TGTGCCTGGAGTGGCAGGTGGATCTATGGCTACACCTTC. This translates into CAWSGRWIYGYTF.

The chain combines TRBV6-5 with TRBJ2-5; 12 nucleotides align to TRBD2. The CDR3 runs 12 residues. J gave up 13 bases and V 6 bases, and 6 bases lay outside the gene matches. Germline lookup yields CDR1 MNHEY and CDR2 SVGAGI. CDR3 in amino acids: CASSSGLAGMYF. The CDR3 DNA follows: TGTGCCAGCAGCAGCGGACTAGCGGGGATGTACTTC.

The DNA for the CDR3 is TGTGCCAGCAAACTCGATAGCAATCAGCCCCAGCATTTT. It codes for CASKLDSNQPQHF. The J gene is TRBJ1-5, the V gene TRBV6-5; no definite D call. V was cut by 7 bases and J by 0 bases, with 7 bases left in between. The germline V gene encodes CDR1 MNHEY and CDR2 SVGAGI. The CDR3 is made up of 13 amino acids.

This rearrangement joins TRBV3-1 (or the pseudogene TRBV3-2) to TRBJ1-2; D gene uncertain. With 5 bases removed from V and 8 bases from J, the gap between germline ends came to 21 bases. Germline V CDR1 and CDR2: LGHDT, YNNKEL (reference sequence). CDR3 length equals 15 residues. The DNA of the CDR3 is TGTGCCAGCAGCGATAACGGGGTTCCCTATGGAGGCTACACCTTC. Translated: CASSDNGVPYGGYTF.

The chain employs TRBV20-1 and TRBJ1-1; D not certain. CDR1 and CDR2 (germline): DFQATT, SNEGSKA (reference sequence). Deletions cut 6 bases from V and 4 bases from J, with 6 bases between. The CDR3 loop spans 10 amino acids. The CDR3 coding sequence is TGCAGTGCATTCAGCACTGAAGCTTTCTTT. Amino acids: CSAFSTEAFF.

V and J are TRBV14 and TRBJ2-3; no firm D call. This CDR3 contains 17 residues. With 2 bases removed from V and 0 bases from J, the gap between germline ends came to 15 bases. Germline CDR1 is SGHDN and CDR2 is FVKESK. For the CDR3, the DNA is TGTGCCAGCAGCCAAAGCTCCGGGTTTAGAAGCACAGATACGCAGTATTTT. Residues: CASSQSSGFRSTDTQYF.